This record concerns one T cell receptor (beta chain) sequence. The antigen remains unidentified. The sample comes from a study of response to subunit inactivated influenza vaccine. CDR1 MNHEY and CDR2 SMNVEV come from the germline V gene (reference sequence). The CDR3 loop spans 14 amino acids. Trimming removed 3 bases at V and 3 bases at J, with 11 bases between. Study-level findings and limits: After each seasonal influenza vaccination, few new T cells are recruited, the authors suggested.

TCRdb fed the RT-PCR reads into MiXCR, producing one record per CDR3 protein. Among more than 600,000 distinct CDR3 sequences, less than 20% were seen once, and the ten largest hold approximately 11%. The sequence came from a man aged 50 or older who received an inactivated influenza vaccine. Here the sequenced sample was PBMCs from blood, taken roughly 5 days after vaccination. This chain connects TRBV27 to TRBJ1-1; possible D gene TRBD1, 5 bases. CDR3 amino acids: CASSFRGWDTEAFF. The CDR3 region has the DNA TGTGCCAGCAGTTTCCGGGGCTGGGACACTGAAGCTTTCTTT.